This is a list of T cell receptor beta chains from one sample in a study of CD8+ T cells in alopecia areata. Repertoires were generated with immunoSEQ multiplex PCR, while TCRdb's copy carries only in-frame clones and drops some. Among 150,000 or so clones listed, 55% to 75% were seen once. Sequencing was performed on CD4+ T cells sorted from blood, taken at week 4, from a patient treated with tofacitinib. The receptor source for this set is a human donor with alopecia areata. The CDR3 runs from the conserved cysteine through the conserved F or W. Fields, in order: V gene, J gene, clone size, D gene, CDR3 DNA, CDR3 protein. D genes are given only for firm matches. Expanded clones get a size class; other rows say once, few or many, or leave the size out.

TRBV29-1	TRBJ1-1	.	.	TGCAGCGTTGTCACTGGGGGATTAACTGAAGCTTTCTTT	CSVVTGGLTEAFF
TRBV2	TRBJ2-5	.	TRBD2	TGTGCCAGCAGTGAGGTTAACAGGGCCAGCGGGGGGGAGACCCAGTACTTC	CASSEVNRASGGETQYF
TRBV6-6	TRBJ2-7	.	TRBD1	TGTGCCAGCAGAGGACAGGGATCATATTACGAGCAGTACTTC	CASRGQGSYYEQYF
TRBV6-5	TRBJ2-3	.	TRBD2	TGTGCCAGCAACGGACTAGCAGACGATACGCAGTATTTT	CASNGLADDTQYF
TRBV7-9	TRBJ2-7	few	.	TGTGCCAGCAGCTTATTGGGCGGGTCCAGCTCCTACGAGCAGTACTTC	CASSLLGGSSSYEQYF
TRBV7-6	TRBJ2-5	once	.	TGTGCCAGCAGCTGGGGCCAAGAGACCCAGTACTTC	CASSWGQETQYF
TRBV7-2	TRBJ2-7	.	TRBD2	TGTGCCAGCAGCCCTCGGGGGGGGCCCCACGAGCAGTACTTC	CASSPRGGPHEQYF
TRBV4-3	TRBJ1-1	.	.	TGCGCCAGCAGCCAAGAAGGGGGTAGGAACACTGAAGCTTTCTTT	CASSQEGGRNTEAFF
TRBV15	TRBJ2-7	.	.	TGTGCCACCAGCAGAGAAGGGGAGCAGTACTTC	CATSREGEQYF
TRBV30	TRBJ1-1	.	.	TGTGCCTGGAGTGTAGGGCTGAACACTGAAGCTTTCTTT	CAWSVGLNTEAFF
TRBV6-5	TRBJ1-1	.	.	TGTGCCAGCGGTAGGGGATTGAACACTGAAGCTTTCTTT	CASGRGLNTEAFF
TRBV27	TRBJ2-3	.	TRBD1	TGTGCCAGCAGTTTATCGAACAGGGGGTTGAATACGCAGTATTTT	CASSLSNRGLNTQYF
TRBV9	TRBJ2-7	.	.	TGTGCCAGCAGCCGGGGTAACCTCTACGAGCAGTACTTC	CASSRGNLYEQYF
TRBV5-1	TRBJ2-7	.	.	TGCGCCAGCAGCCCCAGTTCGGGTACGGGAATTTACGAGCAGTACTTC	CASSPSSGTGIYEQYF
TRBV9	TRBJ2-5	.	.	TGTGCCAGCAGCGCCGGACCGCACCAAGAGACCCAGTACTTC	CASSAGPHQETQYF
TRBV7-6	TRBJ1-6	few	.	TGTGCCAGCAGCCGGGACTCCTATAATTCACCCCTCCACTTT	CASSRDSYNSPLHF
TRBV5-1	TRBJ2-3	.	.	TGCGCCAGCAGAATTGGTGCGAGGGTAATAAGGACAGATACGCAGTATTTT	CASRIGARVIRTDTQYF
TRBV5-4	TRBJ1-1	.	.	TGTGCCAGCAGCTTGGAACAGGCCACTGAAGCTTTCTTT	CASSLEQATEAFF